This TCR beta chain was recorded in a study of OX40 agonist ivuxolimab in advanced cancers. For the wider study: Ivuxolimab was a fully human IgG2 agonistic monoclonal antibody targeting the costimulatory receptor OX40 (CD134). Intravenous ivuxolimab was administered to patients every 2 weeks at six dose levels: 0.01, 0.1, 0.3, 1.5, 3 and 10 mg/kg. Of the 50 or so patients in dose escalation, about 20 had hepatocellular carcinoma, some 15 had melanoma, 9 had renal cell carcinoma and 9 had head and neck cancer. In the dose-escalation cohort, approximately 82% of patients were male, and the mean age was 60 years with a range of 23 to 79. Patients were allowed to have had prior anti-PD-1, anti-PD-L1 or anti-CTLA-4 therapy, and more than 35% of the dose-escalation patients had been treated with checkpoint inhibitors. Three dose-escalation patients achieved partial responses, one with hepatocellular carcinoma and two with cutaneous melanoma. Peripheral TCRbeta sequencing was intended to test whether TCR sequence diversity was altered and clonal T-cell expansion was caused by ivuxolimab. The paper reports the monotherapy dose-escalation portion (N of about 54 patients) of the phase I ivuxolimab trial. Results and caveats for the whole study, not just this receptor: Low levels of normalized T-cell clonal expansion were also shown by some nonresponding patients. In partial responders in the 0.1-3.0 mg/kg groups, normalized peripheral clonal expansion was found to be among the lowest, especially among CD8+ T cells. At doses of 0.1 to 3.0 mg/kg, clonal expansion of both CD4+ and CD8+ T cells in blood was seen between baseline and week 6. After ivuxolimab, more expanded clones were found on average in CD8+ T cells than in CD4+ T cells. Antigen specificity was not determined for the clonally expanded peripheral T cells.

The trial excluded patients who had a history of autoimmune disease or were on systemic immunosuppression. Peripheral blood for TCR sequencing was collected from all dose cohorts at baseline, on cycle 4 day 1, and on cycle 7 day 1. Samples were obtained from an open-label, multicenter, first-in-human phase I dose-escalation trial of ivuxolimab. Adults with locally advanced or metastatic head and neck squamous cell, hepatocellular, melanoma or renal cell carcinoma were enrolled in the trial. Before TCR sequencing, CD4+ T cells and CD8+ T cells from peripheral blood were sorted into separate populations. On this clone itself: Its antigen is still unknown. Base quality data are lacking; no much larger clone is found one base away.

For sequencing of the TCRbeta CDR3 region, genomic DNA was extracted from the sorted cells. The immunoSEQ Assay was used to sequence the TCRbeta CDR3 regions. TCRdb took this table from immuneACCESS and kept in-frame rearrangements with V and J called. Such tables lack part of the clones; where checked against another copy, unresolved V genes explain under half of the gap, and the rest is unexplained. The sample table lists 50,000 or so clones, around 90% of them with a count of one. 8.7% of the sample belongs to the ten largest clones. The TCR originated in an adult with an advanced solid tumor such as melanoma, head and neck, liver or kidney cancer. The material was CD4+ or CD8+ T cells sorted from blood, obtained in a trial of the OX40 agonist ivuxolimab.

The DNA sequence is as follows: TGTGCTAGTGGTTTGGGCGGGAGGACGAACACCGGGGAGCTGTTTTTT. Its coded protein is CASGLGGRTNTGELFF. The chain links TRBV12-5 with TRBJ2-2; 8 bases in the middle match TRBD2. The germline V gene supplies CDR1 LGHNT and CDR2 FRNRAP. From the cysteine up to the phenylalanine, the CDR3 has a length of 16 residues. The sequence is cut down to CDR3 DNA, 48 bases in frame from base 1. Unmatched junction bases come to 1, with V trimmed by 1 base and J by 0 bases.